These 20 T cell receptor beta chains originate from one sample sequenced in a study of T cell responses to AZD1222 COVID-19 vaccine. The method was immunoSEQ multiplex PCR; TCRdb's version includes in-frame clones alone and lacks a portion of them. This table has approximately 70,000 clones, 82% appearing once. This specimen consisted of peripheral blood, obtained on day 0 of AZD1222 vaccination. The receptors were gathered from an adult in good health.

The chain couples TRBV7-2 to TRBJ2-1; 7 bases are a match to TRBD1. This CDR3 has 15 amino acids. Looked up from germline, CDR1 is SGHTA and CDR2 is FQGNSA. The V gene end was trimmed by 0 bases and the J gene end by 2 bases; junction bases not matched to a gene: 1. CDR3 in amino acids: CASSLATGTYNEQFF. Written as DNA, the CDR3 is TGTGCCAGCAGCTTAGCGACAGGGACCTACAATGAGCAGTTCTTC.

The gene calls are TRBV3-1 (or the pseudogene TRBV3-2) and TRBJ2-3; 9 nucleotides line up with TRBD2. V shed 4 bases, J shed 3 bases, and the junction held 2 bases outside the gene matches. This CDR3 is 14 amino acids long. In germline, CDR1 is LGHDT, CDR2 YNNKEL (reference sequence). CDR3 sequence: CASSRGGGTDTQYF. The CDR3 coding sequence is TGTGCCAGCAGCCGCGGGGGGGGAACAGATACGCAGTATTTT.

This clone was detected once. This chain joins TRBV28 and TRBJ1-3; weak D call: TRBD1 (6 bases). CDR1 MDHEN and CDR2 SYDVKM come from the germline V gene. This CDR3 is built from 13 residues. Trimming stripped 7 bases from V and 9 bases from J, with 16 bases between. CDR3 DNA sequence: TGTGCCAGCACCCTAGGGGGAGTCGGCACCATATATTTT. Protein sequence: CASTLGGVGTIYF.

The table lists this clone with a few counts. V gene TRBV7-9 combines with J gene TRBJ2-3; no definite D call. The CDR3 has 12 residues. V lost 5 bases to trimming and J lost 0 bases, with 3 bases between them. Germline CDR1 reads SEHNR; CDR2 reads FQNEAQ (reference sequence). The CDR3 is CASSESTDTQYF. CDR3 in DNA: TGTGCCAGCAGCGAGAGCACAGATACGCAGTATTTT.

This chain connects TRBV14 to TRBJ2-1, with 7 bases that match TRBD1. This CDR3 is 13 amino acids long. Trimming at V came to 5 bases and at J to 6 bases, leaving 4 bases not matched to a gene. The germline V gene encodes CDR1 SGHDN and CDR2 FVKESK. CDR3: CASSYRGGNEQFF. Written as DNA, the CDR3 is TGTGCCAGCAGCTACAGGGGTGGCAATGAGCAGTTCTTC. Combining the CDR3 with reference TRBV14 and TRBJ2-1 gives the whole variable domain EAGVTQFPSHSVIEKGQTVTLRCDPISGHDNLYWYRRVMGKEIKFLLHFVKESKQDESGMPNNRFLAERTGGTYSTLKVQPAELEDSGVYFCASSYRGGNEQFFGPGTRLTVL.

This chain uses TRBV7-8 with TRBJ1-5; TRBD1 matches 7 bases. The germline gives CDR1 SGHVS, CDR2 FQNEAQ. J was trimmed by 3 bases and V by 5 bases; bases with no gene match: 4. The CDR3 consists of 14 residues. Here the CDR3 DNA reads TGTGCCAGCAGCGAGGGACAGATCAATCAGCCCCAGCATTTT. Protein product: CASSEGQINQPQHF.

Turning to this clone: In this CDR3 the conserved last residue, phenylalanine or tryptophan, is missing, so a read error is likely. No DNA is shown, since the ends of the CDR3 on it are uncertain; the CDR3 is the one TCRdb lists. V and J are TRBV5-1 and TRBJ2-7. The CDR3 has 11 residues if both end residues are counted. Germline V gene data show CDR1 as SGHRS and CDR2 as YFSETQ. The CDR3 is CASSLQGRLSL.

Only one count was recorded for this clone. Within the sample, other DNA sequences also encode this same CDR3. The chain links TRBV4-1 to TRBJ2-1, with unresolved D. Trimming removed 0 bases at V and 0 bases at J, with 6 bases between. The germline CDR1 and CDR2 sequences are MGHRA and YSYEKL. The CDR3 spans 15 residues. The CDR3 reads CASSQETSSYNEQFF. The CDR3 DNA reads TGCGCCAGCAGCCAAGAGACGAGCTCCTACAATGAGCAGTTCTTC.

The gene calls are TRBV19 and TRBJ2-2; possibly TRBD1 for D (6 bases). The CDR3 covers 17 residues. V shed 2 bases and J shed 3 bases, with 16 bases lying between them. The germline CDR1 and CDR2 sequences are LNHDA and SQIVND (reference sequence). The CDR3 DNA follows: TGTGCCAGTAGTATATGGCCAACAGGGACCGACACCGGGGAGCTGTTTTTT. As protein: CASSIWPTGTDTGELFF.

The chain is built from TRBV27 and TRBJ1-1; 8 bases are a match to TRBD1. J gave up 1 base and V 7 bases, and 8 bases lay outside the gene matches. The length of the CDR3 is 15 residues. Germline CDR1 MNHEY, CDR2 SMNVEV (reference sequence). CDR3 loop: CASTSGQGRNTEAFF. CDR3 DNA sequence: TGTGCCAGCACTTCCGGACAGGGAAGGAACACTGAAGCTTTCTTT.

The chain recombines TRBV5-1 with TRBJ1-2, with D possibly being TRBD1 (6 bases). The V end lost 7 bases, the J end lost 8 bases, and 21 bases lay between the germline ends. Germline V CDR1 and CDR2: SGHRS, YFSETQ. The CDR3 loop spans 14 amino acids. CDR3 protein: CASGGGTTIGGYTF. As DNA, the CDR3 is TGCGCCAGCGGGGGCGGGACAACTATCGGCGGCTACACCTTC. Filled out from reference TRBV5-1 and TRBJ1-2, the complete variable domain reads KAGVTQTPRYLIKTRGQQVTLSCSPISGHRSVSWYQQTPGQGLQFLFEYFSETQRNKGNFPGRFSGRQFSNSRSEMNVSTLELGDSALYLCASGGGTTIGGYTFGSGTRLTVV.

This clone was counted a single time. V gene TRBV7-9 combines with J gene TRBJ1-1, with a possible D match to TRBD1 (5 bases). The CDR3 spans 14 residues. Trimming took 4 bases from V and 7 from J, leaving 16 bases between them. Germline CDR1 reads SEHNR; CDR2 reads FQNEAQ (reference sequence). CDR3 region: CASSSEGDGLEAFF. The CDR3 nucleotides are TGTGCCAGCAGCTCCGAAGGGGACGGACTTGAAGCTTTCTTT.

V usage is TRBV9 and J usage is TRBJ2-3; D ambiguous. This CDR3 has 12 amino acids. Germline loops: CDR1 SGDLS, CDR2 YYNGEE. V was clipped by 4 bases and J by 1 base, with 4 bases between them. CDR3 DNA sequence: TGTGCCAGCAGCTGGGGCACAGATACGCAGTATTTT. Translating gives CASSWGTDTQYF.

The CDR3 reads CASRRGTGGSETQYF. For the CDR3, the DNA is TGTGCCAGCAGGAGAGGGACAGGGGGTTCGGAGACCCAGTACTTC. V is TRBV6-5 and J is TRBJ2-5, with TRBD1 matching 11 bases. The V gene end was trimmed by 6 bases and the J gene end by 5 bases; junction bases not matched to a gene: 8. The CDR3 is 15 amino acids. Germline CDR1 and CDR2: MNHEY and SVGAGI.

There are a few counts of this clone. The chain uses TRBV9 and TRBJ2-1; D ambiguous. V lost 0 bases to trimming and J lost 10 bases, with 11 bases between them. This CDR3 spans 13 amino acids. From germline, CDR1 is SGDLS and CDR2 YYNGEE. In nucleotides, the CDR3 is TGTGCCAGCAGCGTAGCTTCCTTCGAGGAGCAGTTCTTC. This codes for CASSVASFEEQFF.

The gene calls are TRBV7-3 and TRBJ1-1; D might be TRBD1 (5 bases). CDR3 length: 16 residues. CDR1 is SGHTA, CDR2 FQGTGA, per germline. Trimming stripped 2 bases from V and 4 bases from J, with 17 bases between. Here the CDR3 reads CASSLLGGTASTEAFF. The CDR3 DNA reads as TGTGCCAGCAGCTTATTAGGCGGGACGGCCAGCACTGAAGCTTTCTTT.

CDR3 region: CASSQDSGGSASGYTF. In DNA, the CDR3 is TGTGCCAGCAGCCAAGATTCCGGGGGCAGTGCGAGTGGCTACACCTTC. The chain employs TRBV4-2 and TRBJ1-2; tentatively, D is TRBD1 (6 bases). The CDR3 sequence is 16 residues long. Trimming left V 0 bases short and J 7 bases short, with 18 bases between. CDR1 is LGHNA and CDR2 is YNFKEQ in the germline V gene.

V usage is TRBV5-3 and J usage is TRBJ1-1; D may be TRBD1 (6 bases). TRBV5-3 is an ORF for which the function is uncertain. V was pared by 4 bases and J by 7 bases, with 17 bases between. The CDR3 is 14 residues long. In DNA, the CDR3 is TGTGCCAGAAGCCTGGGGGGCGGAAGTAATGAAGCTTTCTTT. Translating gives CARSLGGGSNEAFF.

This chain uses TRBV7-6 with TRBJ1-6; D is undetermined. V was pared by 5 bases and J by 0 bases, with 17 bases between. The CDR3 contains 18 residues. From germline, CDR1 is SGHVS and CDR2 FNYEAQ. The CDR3, as DNA: TGTGCCAGCAGCCCTAGGGCACGAGGGAGCTCCTATAATTCACCCCTCCACTTT. Protein sequence: CASSPRARGSSYNSPLHF.

V and J are TRBV30 and TRBJ1-5; no clear D gene. Germline CDR1 reads GTSNPN; CDR2 reads SVGIG (reference sequence). The CDR3 is 15 amino acids. The V and J ends lost 0 bases and 6 bases respectively, with 15 bases between them. The CDR3 DNA reads as TGTGCCTGGAGTGTACCGGGGATCGTCGTTCAGCCCCAGCATTTT. Protein product: CAWSVPGIVVQPQHF.